This TCR beta chain is from a study of T cell repertoires in cytomegalovirus infection. Whole-study context: The public TCR beta signatures pointed to both CMV infection and matching HLA type.

The CDR3 spans 16 residues. From germline, CDR1 is SGHDT and CDR2 YYEEEE. J was trimmed by 2 bases and V by 4 bases; bases with no gene match: 9. Study-level results: Ex vivo responses were dominated by HLA-C-restricted CMV-specific TCR beta clonotypes. Summed frequency of shared TCR beta families picked out CMV carriers who also had the relevant HLA.

MiXCR, run by TCRdb on the reads, gives a single entry per CDR3 protein. The sample holds about 490,000 distinct CDR3 sequences, about 15% seen once. Ten or more counts support this clonotype. The antigen is not known. Sequenced: CD8+ T cells from PBMCs. The chain joins TRBV5-6 to TRBJ2-1, with TRBD1 matching 7 bases. The clonotype originates from a human donor in good health (CMV status not recorded). Some clones in this sample may be carry-over from other donors' samples. In nucleotides, the CDR3 is TGTGCCAGCAGCAAACTGGGACAGTCTACCTACAATGAGCAGTTCTTC. Translating it yields CASSKLGQSTYNEQFF.